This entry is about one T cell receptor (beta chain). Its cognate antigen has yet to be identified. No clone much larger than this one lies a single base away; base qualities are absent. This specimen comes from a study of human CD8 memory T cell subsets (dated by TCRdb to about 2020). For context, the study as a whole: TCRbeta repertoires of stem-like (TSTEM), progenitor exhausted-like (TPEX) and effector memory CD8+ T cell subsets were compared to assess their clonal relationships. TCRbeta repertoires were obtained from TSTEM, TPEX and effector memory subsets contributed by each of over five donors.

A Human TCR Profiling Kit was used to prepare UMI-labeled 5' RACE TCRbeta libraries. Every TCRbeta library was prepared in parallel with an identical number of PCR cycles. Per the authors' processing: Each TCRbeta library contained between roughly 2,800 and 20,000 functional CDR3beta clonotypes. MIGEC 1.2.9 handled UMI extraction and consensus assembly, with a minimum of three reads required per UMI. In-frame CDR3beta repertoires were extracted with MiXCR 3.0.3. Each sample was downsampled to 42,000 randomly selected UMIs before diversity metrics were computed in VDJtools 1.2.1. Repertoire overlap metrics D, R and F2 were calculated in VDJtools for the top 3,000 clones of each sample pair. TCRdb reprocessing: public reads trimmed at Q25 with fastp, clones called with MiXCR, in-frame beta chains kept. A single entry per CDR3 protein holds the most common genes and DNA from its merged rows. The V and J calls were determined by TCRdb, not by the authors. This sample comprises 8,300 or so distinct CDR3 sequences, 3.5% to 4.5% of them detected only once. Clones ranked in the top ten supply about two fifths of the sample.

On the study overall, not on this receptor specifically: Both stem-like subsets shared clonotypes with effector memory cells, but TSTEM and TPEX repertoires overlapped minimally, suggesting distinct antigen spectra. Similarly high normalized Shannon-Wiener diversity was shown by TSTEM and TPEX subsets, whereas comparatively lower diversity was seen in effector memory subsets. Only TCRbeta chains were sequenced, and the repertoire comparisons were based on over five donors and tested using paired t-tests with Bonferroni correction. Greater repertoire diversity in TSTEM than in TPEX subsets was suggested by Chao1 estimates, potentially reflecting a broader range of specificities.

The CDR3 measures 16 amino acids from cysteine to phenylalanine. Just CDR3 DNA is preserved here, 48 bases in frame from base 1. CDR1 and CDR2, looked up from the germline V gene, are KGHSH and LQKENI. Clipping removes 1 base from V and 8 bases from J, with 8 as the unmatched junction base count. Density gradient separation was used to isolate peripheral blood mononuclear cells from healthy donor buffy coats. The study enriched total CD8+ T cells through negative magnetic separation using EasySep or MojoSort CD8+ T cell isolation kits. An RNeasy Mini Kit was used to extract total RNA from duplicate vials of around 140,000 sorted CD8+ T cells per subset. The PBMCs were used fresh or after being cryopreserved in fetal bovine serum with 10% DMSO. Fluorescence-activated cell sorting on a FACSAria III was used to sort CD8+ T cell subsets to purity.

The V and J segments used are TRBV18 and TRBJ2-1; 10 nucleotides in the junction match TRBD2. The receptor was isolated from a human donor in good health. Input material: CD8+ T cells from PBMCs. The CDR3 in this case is CASSPLGASGRYEQFF. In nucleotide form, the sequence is TGTGCCAGCTCACCACTCGGGGCTAGCGGGAGATATGAGCAGTTCTTC. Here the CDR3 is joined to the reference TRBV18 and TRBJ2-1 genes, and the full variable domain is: NAGVMQNPRHLVRRRGQEARLRCSPMKGHSHVYWYRQLPEEGLKFMVYLQKENIIDESGMPKERFSAEFPKEGPSILRIQQVVRGDSAAYFCASSPLGASGRYEQFFGPGTRLTVL.